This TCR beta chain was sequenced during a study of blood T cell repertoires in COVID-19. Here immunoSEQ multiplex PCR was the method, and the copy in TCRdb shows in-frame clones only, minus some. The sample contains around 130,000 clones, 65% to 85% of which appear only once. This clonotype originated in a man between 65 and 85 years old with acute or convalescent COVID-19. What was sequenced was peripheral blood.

CDR3 DNA: TGTGCCAGTAGCACGCGACTAGCGGGGGAGAGGGAAAAGACCCAGTACTTC. Translating it yields CASSTRLAGEREKTQYF. V usage is TRBV19 and J usage is TRBJ2-5, with 12 bases lining up with TRBD2. J gave up 6 bases and V 6 bases, and 14 bases lay outside the gene matches. The CDR3 loop spans 17 amino acids. CDR1 is LNHDA, CDR2 SQIVND, per germline (reference sequence).